The 4 T cell receptor beta chains in this list originate from one sample, sequenced in a study of CD8 T cells in Susac syndrome. RNA amounts of about 0.5 to 1 ug underwent reverse transcription with random hexamers. One entry per CDR3 protein, called by TCRdb with MiXCR from the immunoSEQ multiplex PCR reads. This table has 85,000 to 95,000 distinct CDR3 sequences, about 93% appearing once. Sequences were obtained from CD4+ T cells from PBMCs. The receptors originated from a human donor with Susac syndrome.

The chain employs TRBV24-1 and TRBJ2-2; D is unclear. The CDR3 has 13 residues. Germline assignment: CDR1 KGHDR and CDR2 SFDVKD. Between the trimmed V and J ends, which lost 1 base and 6 bases, there was a span of 5 bases. CDR3 sequence reads: CATSDFPPGELFF. CDR3 nucleotide sequence: TGTGCCACCAGTGATTTTCCCCCCGGGGAGCTGTTTTTT.

This clonotype was picked up one time. V and J are TRBV5-1 and TRBJ2-7; 7 nucleotides agree with TRBD2. The CDR3 contains 14 residues. Germline CDR1 and CDR2: SGHRS and YFSETQ. V was pared by 1 base and J by 6 bases, with 7 bases of the junction left unmatched. The CDR3 protein is CASSLSSGVREQYF. As DNA, the CDR3 is TGCGCCAGCAGCTTGTCCAGCGGGGTTCGCGAGCAGTACTTC.

CDR3 in amino acids: CSAGQSNQPQHF. The CDR3 coding sequence is TGCAGTGCAGGGCAGTCTAATCAGCCCCAGCATTTT. The rearrangement joins TRBV20-1 to TRBJ1-5; D remains unclear. Trimming shortened V by 6 bases and J by 4 bases, and 10 bases separated the two germline ends. The germline CDR1 and CDR2 sequences are DFQATT and SNEGSKA (reference sequence). CDR3 length: 12 amino acids.

This clonotype was observed a handful of times. This chain uses TRBV11-2 with TRBJ2-3, with 11 nucleotides matching TRBD2. Germline trimming cut 6 bases from V and 1 base from J; bases unmatched to any gene: 9. The CDR3 is 17 residues long. Germline V CDR1 and CDR2: SGHAT, FQNNGV. The DNA for the CDR3 is TGTGCCAGCAGGCATACTAGCGGGGGCCTCGGCACAGATACGCAGTATTTT. This sequence encodes CASRHTSGGLGTDTQYF.